This T cell receptor beta chain stems from a study of shared clonotypes between healthy human individuals. Donors, healthy HIV-negative adults, lacked recent acute infections or vaccinations. This was a deep-level run. An even split of each subset's genomic DNA across several immunoSEQ plates was performed. Using immunoSEQ multiplex PCR, the repertoire was profiled, and TCRdb retains in-frame clones only, with some absent. The sample yields some 470,000 clones, about 79% seen once. CDR3 length: 14 residues. Per the germline V gene, CDR1 is MNHEY and CDR2 is SMNVEV (reference sequence). The germline V and J ends were trimmed by 2 bases and 8 bases, with 12 bases remaining between them.

The rearrangement links TRBV27 to TRBJ1-4; D might be TRBD1 (5 bases). Sequencing input: PBMCs. The receptor was derived from a woman aged 40-49 years in good health. Some clones in this sample may be carry-over from other donors' samples. This CDR3 reads CASSLGGTGEKLFF. CDR3 coding DNA: TGTGCCAGCAGTTTAGGAGGGACGGGAGAAAAACTGTTTTTT.